This T cell receptor beta chain emerged from a study of shared clonotypes between healthy human individuals (dated by TCRdb to 2019 to 2021). With regard to the full study: The cohort included three men and a couple of women between 18 and 49 years of age. For each donor, CD4 naive and CD4 memory were each given three plates, CD8 naive was given two plates, and CD8 memory was given one plate. To estimate repertoire size and how much clonotypes are shared between individuals, the study performed deep sequencing of blood TCR repertoires from a few healthy adults. Libraries were prepared and TCR repertoires were sequenced by different laboratories using diverse techniques, in order to increase sequencing depth and limit assay-specific biases. Each donor's leukapheresis produced roughly between about 0.9 and 9.5 billion PBMCs.

Inclusive of the bounding cysteine and phenylalanine, the CDR3 is 16 residues long. The retained sequence is limited to the CDR3, 48 bases, with the frame set at the first base. Via the germline V gene, CDR1 is MNHEY and CDR2 SVGAGI. V was cut back by 0 bases and J by 4 bases, leaving a gap of 14 bases between them. TCR CDR3 regions were amplified from genomic DNA by multiplex PCR using the deep immunoSEQ assay. Extracted genomic DNA from each cell subset was spread evenly across all wells of several immunoSEQ 96-well plates, with each plate serving as a replicate. For sorted subsets, each replicate PCR was loaded with about 200 ng genomic DNA, equivalent to 32,000 or so T cell genomes. The purified libraries were quantified using a Qubit 3.0 fluorometer, sized with a Bioanalyzer 2100, and then quantified again using the KAPA Library Quantification kit. Every immunoSEQ 96-well plate was sequenced on a separate single-read 150-cycle Illumina NextSeq 550 flow cell. In the original analysis: The immunoSEQ output contained only junctional sequences without quality scores, so filtering could not match that applied to full-length reads. Sequences were annotated with PyIR, a Python wrapper for IgBLAST v1.9, using IMGT germline references to assign V/J genes and CDR3. Any read was removed if the V/J assignment was weak (E-value above 1e-6), the CDR3 was missing, or the read contained stop codons, out-of-frame junctions, or ambiguous translated residues. V3J clonotypes were defined as sequences sharing the same inferred V gene, J gene, and CDR3 amino acid sequence. Percentage overlap between repertoires was calculated by dividing the number of shared unique clonotypes by the size of the smaller repertoire. Repertoire richness was assessed with RTK rarefaction, the Chao1 estimator, and Recon v2.1 estimates of unobserved clonotypes. OLGA was used to compute generation probabilities for all TCRbeta clonotypes that the gDNA method yielded from a handful of donors. This immuneACCESS table, as held by TCRdb, lists in-frame sequences with V and J called but not all clones. Of the missing ones, under half trace to an unresolved V gene in checked studies; the others have no known cause. The V and J calls and clone size are taken from that table; D and trimming were inferred from the DNA. The sample includes around 2.1 million clones, with approximately 95% observed a single time. Together, the top ten hold roughly 0.13% of the sample.

Findings and caveats that apply to the study as a whole: Pairwise subsampling indicated that sequencing depth was expected to affect the degree of clonotype sharing among donors. Estimated clonotype richness was generally larger for naive than for memory subsets. Rarefaction of sorted-subset datasets indicated incomplete sequencing despite the large sequencing depth. Because the study included a small number of donors, the genetic and exposure-history diversity represented was limited. Across a handful of donors, about 4.5% of naive CD4, roughly 3.5% of naive CD8, 2.3% of memory CD4, and approximately 0.4% of memory CD8 clonotypes were shared. Only blood was sampled, and tissue TCR repertoires likely differ from those in blood. Compared with non-shared clonotypes, clonotypes shared by all four sorted-subset donors had higher generation probabilities.

Donors were healthy HIV-negative adults with no recently reported acute infections or vaccinations. Every donor was a Caucasian adult living in Nashville, Tennessee, USA. CD4+ T cells were enriched by magnetic negative selection, after which naive cells were positively selected on CD45RA and the negative fraction was taken as the memory subset. Blood was collected by leukapheresis, and PBMCs were isolated by Ficoll-Histopaque density gradient centrifugation and then cryopreserved in liquid nitrogen vapor phase. Purity and quantity of every magnetically sorted T cell population were checked by analytical flow cytometry. Each sorted fraction had its genomic DNA isolated and then quantified by UV absorbance on a Nanodrop 2000c. This clone has just one count. What antigen it recognizes has not been identified. Qualities for individual bases were not recorded, and no much larger clone is one base off.

This sequence uses TRBV6-5 and TRBJ2-3; a tentative D match to TRBD2 spans 7 bases. The specimen was naive CD4+ T cells sorted from blood. The sample's cell subset or site, from its label and the paper: CD45RA+ positively selected. This clonotype originated in a man aged 18 to 29 in good health. Here is the DNA: TGTGCCAGCAGTTACTCGGGGGGGCGGGTTTCAGATACGCAGTATTTT. Its translation reads: CASSYSGGRVSDTQYF.